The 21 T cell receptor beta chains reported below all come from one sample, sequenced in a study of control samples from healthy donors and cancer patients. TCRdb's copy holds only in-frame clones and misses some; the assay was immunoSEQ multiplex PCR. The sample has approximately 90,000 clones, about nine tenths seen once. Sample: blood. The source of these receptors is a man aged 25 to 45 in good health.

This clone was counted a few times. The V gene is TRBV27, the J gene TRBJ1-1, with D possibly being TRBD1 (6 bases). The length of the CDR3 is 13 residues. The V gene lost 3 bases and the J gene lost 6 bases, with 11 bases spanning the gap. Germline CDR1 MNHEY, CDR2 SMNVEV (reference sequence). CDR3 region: CASSLPGVAEAFF. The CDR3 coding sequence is TGTGCCAGCAGTTTGCCAGGGGTGGCTGAAGCTTTCTTT.

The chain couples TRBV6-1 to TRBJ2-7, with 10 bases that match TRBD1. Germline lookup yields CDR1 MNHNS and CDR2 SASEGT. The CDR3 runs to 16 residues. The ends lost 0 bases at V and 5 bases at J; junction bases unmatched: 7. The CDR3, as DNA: TGTGCCAGCAGTGAAGCCCCTGGGACAGGGGCTGACGAGCAGTACTTC. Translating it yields CASSEAPGTGADEQYF.

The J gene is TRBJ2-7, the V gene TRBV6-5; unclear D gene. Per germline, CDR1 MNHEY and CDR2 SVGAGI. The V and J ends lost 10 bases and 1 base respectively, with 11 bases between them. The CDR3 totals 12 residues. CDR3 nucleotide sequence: TGTGCCACTTCGGACGGGTCCTACGAGCAGTACTTC. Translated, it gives CATSDGSYEQYF.

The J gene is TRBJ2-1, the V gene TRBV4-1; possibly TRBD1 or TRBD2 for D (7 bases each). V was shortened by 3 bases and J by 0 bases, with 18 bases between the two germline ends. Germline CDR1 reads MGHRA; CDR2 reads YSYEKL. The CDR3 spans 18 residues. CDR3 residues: CASSHNAGGGSSYNEQFF. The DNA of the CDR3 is TGCGCCAGCAGCCACAATGCAGGGGGGGGTAGCTCCTACAATGAGCAGTTCTTC.

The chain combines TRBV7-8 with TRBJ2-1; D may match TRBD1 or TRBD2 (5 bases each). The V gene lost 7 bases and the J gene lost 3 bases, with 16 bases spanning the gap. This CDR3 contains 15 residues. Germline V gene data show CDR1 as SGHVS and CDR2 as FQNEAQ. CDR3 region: CASTSRDPLYNEQFF. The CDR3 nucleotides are TGTGCCAGCACCTCCCGGGACCCCCTCTACAATGAGCAGTTCTTC. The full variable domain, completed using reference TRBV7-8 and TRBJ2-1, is GAGVSQSPRYKVAKRGQDVALRCDPISGHVSLFWYQQALGQGPEFLTYFQNEAQLDKSGLPSDRFFAERPEGSVSTLKIQRTQQEDSAVYLCASTSRDPLYNEQFFGPGTRLTVL.

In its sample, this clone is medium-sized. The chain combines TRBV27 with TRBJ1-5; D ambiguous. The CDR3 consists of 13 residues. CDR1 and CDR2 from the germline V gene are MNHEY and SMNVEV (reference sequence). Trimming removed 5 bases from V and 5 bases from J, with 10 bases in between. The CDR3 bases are TGTGCCAGCAGTGTAAAGGAGTATCAGCCCCAGCATTTT. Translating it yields CASSVKEYQPQHF.

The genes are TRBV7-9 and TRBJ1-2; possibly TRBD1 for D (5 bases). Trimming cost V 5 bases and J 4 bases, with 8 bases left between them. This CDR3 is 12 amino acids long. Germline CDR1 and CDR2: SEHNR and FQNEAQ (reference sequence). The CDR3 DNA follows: TGTGCCAGCAGCCGCCAGGGCTATGGCTACACCTTC. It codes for CASSRQGYGYTF.

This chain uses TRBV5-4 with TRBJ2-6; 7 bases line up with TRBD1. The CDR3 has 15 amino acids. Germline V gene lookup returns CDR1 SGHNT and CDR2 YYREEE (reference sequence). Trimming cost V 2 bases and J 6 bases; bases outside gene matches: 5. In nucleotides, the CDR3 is TGTGCCAGCAGCTTCACAGGGGATGAGGCCAACGTCCTGACTTTC. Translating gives CASSFTGDEANVLTF.

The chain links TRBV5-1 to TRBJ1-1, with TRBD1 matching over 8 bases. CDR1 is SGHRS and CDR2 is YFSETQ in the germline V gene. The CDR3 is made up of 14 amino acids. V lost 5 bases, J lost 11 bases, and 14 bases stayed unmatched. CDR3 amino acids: CASRPGQGGLAAFF. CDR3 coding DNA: TGCGCCAGCAGACCCGGACAGGGAGGGCTGGCGGCTTTCTTT. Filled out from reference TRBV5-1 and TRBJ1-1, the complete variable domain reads KAGVTQTPRYLIKTRGQQVTLSCSPISGHRSVSWYQQTPGQGLQFLFEYFSETQRNKGNFPGRFSGRQFSNSRSEMNVSTLELGDSALYLCASRPGQGGLAAFFGQGTRLTVV.

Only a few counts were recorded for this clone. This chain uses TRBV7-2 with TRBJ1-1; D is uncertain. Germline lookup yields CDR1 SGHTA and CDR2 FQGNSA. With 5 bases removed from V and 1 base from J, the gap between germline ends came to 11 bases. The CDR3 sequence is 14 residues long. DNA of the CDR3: TGTGCCAGCAGCCAGTCTCTGGGGAACACTGAAGCTTTCTTT. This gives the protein CASSQSLGNTEAFF. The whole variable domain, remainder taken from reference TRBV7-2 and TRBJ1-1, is GAGVSQSPSNKVTEKGKDVELRCDPISGHTALYWYRQSLGQGLEFLIYFQGNSAPDKSGLPSDRFSAERTGGSVSTLTIQRTQQEDSAVYLCASSQSLGNTEAFFGQGTRLTVV.

CDR3 region: CASSDGVAGNIQYF. CDR3 sequence (DNA): TGTGCCAGCAGCGACGGGGTAGCGGGGAACATTCAGTACTTC. The gene calls are TRBV9 and TRBJ2-4; 8 positions match TRBD2. V trimming: 3 bases; J trimming: 7 bases; junction bases outside the gene matches: 6. Germline V gene sequence: CDR1 SGDLS, CDR2 YYNGEE. This CDR3 is built from 14 residues.

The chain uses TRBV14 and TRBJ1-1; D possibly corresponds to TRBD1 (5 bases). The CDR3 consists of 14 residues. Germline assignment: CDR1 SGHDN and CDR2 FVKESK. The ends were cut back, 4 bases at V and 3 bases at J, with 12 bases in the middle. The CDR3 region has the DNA TGTGCCAGCAGCCTGCCACAAGGGGACACTGAAGCTTTCTTT. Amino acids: CASSLPQGDTEAFF.

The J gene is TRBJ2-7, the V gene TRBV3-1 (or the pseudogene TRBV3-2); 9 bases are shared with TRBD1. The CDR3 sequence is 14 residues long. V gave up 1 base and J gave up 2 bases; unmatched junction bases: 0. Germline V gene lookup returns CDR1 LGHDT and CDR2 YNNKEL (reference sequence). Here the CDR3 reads CASSQGTGAYEQYV. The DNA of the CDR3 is TGTGCCAGCAGCCAAGGGACAGGGGCCTACGAGCAGTACGTC.

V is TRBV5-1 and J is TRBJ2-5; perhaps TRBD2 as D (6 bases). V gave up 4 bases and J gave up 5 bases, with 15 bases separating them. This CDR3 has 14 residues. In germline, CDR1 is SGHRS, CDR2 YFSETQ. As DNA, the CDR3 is TGCGCCAGCAGCCTACCGGGACTGCGGGAGACCCAGTACTTC. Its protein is CASSLPGLRETQYF. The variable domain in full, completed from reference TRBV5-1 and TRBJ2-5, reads KAGVTQTPRYLIKTRGQQVTLSCSPISGHRSVSWYQQTPGQGLQFLFEYFSETQRNKGNFPGRFSGRQFSNSRSEMNVSTLELGDSALYLCASSLPGLRETQYFGPGTRLLVL.

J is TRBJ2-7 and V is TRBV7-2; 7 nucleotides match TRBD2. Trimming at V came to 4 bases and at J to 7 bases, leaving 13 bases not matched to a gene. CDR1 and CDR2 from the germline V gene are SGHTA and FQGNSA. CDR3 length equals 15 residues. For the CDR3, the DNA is TGTGCCAGCAGCTCCGGTCCGGGAGGCCCTCGAGAGCAGTACTTC. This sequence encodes CASSSGPGGPREQYF.

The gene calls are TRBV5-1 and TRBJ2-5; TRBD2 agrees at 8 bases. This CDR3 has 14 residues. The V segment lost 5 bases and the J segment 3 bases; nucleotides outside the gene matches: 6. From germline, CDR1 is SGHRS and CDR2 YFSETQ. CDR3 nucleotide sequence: TGCGCCAGCAGGGGTGGAGCGGGGGAAGAGACCCAGTACTTC. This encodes CASRGGAGEETQYF.

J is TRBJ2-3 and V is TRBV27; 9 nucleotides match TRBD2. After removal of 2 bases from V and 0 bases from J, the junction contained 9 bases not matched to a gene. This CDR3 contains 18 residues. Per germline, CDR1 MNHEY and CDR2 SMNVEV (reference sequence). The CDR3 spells CASSLGAGGEPSTDTQYF. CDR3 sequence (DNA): TGTGCCAGCAGTTTAGGTGCGGGGGGGGAGCCTAGCACAGATACGCAGTATTTT.

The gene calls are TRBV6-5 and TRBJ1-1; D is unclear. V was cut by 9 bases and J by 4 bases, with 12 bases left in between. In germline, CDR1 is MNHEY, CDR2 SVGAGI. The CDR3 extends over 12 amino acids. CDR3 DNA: TGTGCCAGGAGGGCATGGGGCACTGAAGCTTTCTTT. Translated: CARRAWGTEAFF.

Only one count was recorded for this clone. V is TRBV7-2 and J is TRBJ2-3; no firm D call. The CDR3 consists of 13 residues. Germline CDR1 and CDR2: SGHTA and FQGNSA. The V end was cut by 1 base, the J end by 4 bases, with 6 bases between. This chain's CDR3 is CASSLGEADTQYF. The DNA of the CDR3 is TGTGCCAGCAGCTTAGGAGAGGCAGATACGCAGTATTTT.

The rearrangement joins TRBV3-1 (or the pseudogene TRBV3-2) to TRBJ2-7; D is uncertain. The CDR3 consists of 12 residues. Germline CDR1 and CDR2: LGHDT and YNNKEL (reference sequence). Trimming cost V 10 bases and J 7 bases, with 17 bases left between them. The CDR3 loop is CATRSFMGEQYF. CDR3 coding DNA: TGTGCCACTAGGTCCTTCATGGGTGAGCAGTACTTC.

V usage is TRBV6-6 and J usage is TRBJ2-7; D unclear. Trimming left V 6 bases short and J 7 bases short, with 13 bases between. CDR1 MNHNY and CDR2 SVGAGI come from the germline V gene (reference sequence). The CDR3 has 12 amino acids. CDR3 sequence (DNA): TGTGCCAGCAGGTCTTCGGGTCCGGAGCAGTACGTC. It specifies CASRSSGPEQYV.